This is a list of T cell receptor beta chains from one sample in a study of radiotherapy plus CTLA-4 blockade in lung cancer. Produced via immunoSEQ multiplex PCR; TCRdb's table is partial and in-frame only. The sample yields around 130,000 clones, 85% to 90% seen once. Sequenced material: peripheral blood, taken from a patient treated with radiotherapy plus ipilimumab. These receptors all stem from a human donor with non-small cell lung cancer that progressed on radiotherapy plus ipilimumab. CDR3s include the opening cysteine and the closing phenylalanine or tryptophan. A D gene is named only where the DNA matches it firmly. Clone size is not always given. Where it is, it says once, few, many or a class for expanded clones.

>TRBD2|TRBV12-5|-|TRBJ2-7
CASGPNLGLAGGTGEQYF
TGTGCTAGTGGTCCAAACCTTGGACTAGCGGGAGGCACTGGAGAGCAGTACTTC
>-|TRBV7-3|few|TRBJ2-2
CASSPKSAINTGELFF
TGTGCCAGCAGCCCAAAATCAGCCATTAACACCGGGGAGCTGTTTTTT
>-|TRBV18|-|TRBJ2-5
CASSPLRSFQETQYF
TGTGCCAGCTCACCACTGAGATCTTTCCAAGAGACCCAGTACTTC
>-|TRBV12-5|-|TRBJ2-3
CASGLGTLAASTDTQYF
TGTGCTAGTGGTTTGGGGACCTTAGCGGCTAGCACAGATACGCAGTATTTT
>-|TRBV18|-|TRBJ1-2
CASSPQQITNYGYTF
TGTGCCAGCTCGCCTCAACAGATTACTAACTATGGCTACACCTTC
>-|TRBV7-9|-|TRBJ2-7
CASSEGYEQYF
TGTGCCAGCAGCGAGGGCTACGAGCAGTACTTC
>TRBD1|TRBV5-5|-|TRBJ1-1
CASSLGDRVVTEAFF
TGTGCCAGCAGCTTGGGGGACAGGGTAGTCACTGAAGCTTTCTTT
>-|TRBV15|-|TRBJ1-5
CATSRVDQPQHF
TGTGCCACCAGCAGAGTGGATCAGCCCCAGCATTTT
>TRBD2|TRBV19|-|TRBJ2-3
CASSSGLAGRADTQYF
TGTGCCAGTAGTAGCGGACTAGCGGGAAGGGCAGATACGCAGTATTTT
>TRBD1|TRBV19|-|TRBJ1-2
CASTITPGGGNYGYTF
TGTGCCAGTACCATCACACCAGGGGGCGGAAACTATGGCTACACCTTC
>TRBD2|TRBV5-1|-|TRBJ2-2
CASNNQREANTGELFF
TGCGCCAGCAACAACCAGCGGGAGGCCAACACCGGGGAGCTGTTTTTT
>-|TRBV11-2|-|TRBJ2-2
CASSLTSSTGELFF
TGTGCCAGCAGCCTGACTAGTTCAACCGGGGAGCTGTTTTTT
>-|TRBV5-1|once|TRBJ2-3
CASSLLNQEVDTQYF
TGCGCCAGCAGCTTGTTAAACCAGGAGGTAGATACGCAGTATTTT
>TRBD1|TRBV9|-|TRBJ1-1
CASSARTGGLTEAFF
TGTGCCAGCAGCGCCCGGACAGGGGGGCTCACTGAAGCTTTCTTT
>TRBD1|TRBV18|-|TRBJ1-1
CASSRTGGDTEAFF
TGTGCCAGCTCACGGACAGGGGGAGACACTGAAGCTTTCTTT
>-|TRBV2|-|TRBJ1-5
CASRAGSGSNQPQHF
TGTGCCAGCAGGGCAGGGTCGGGAAGCAATCAGCCCCAGCATTTT
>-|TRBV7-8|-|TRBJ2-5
CASSPQGRMETQYF
TGTGCCAGCAGCCCTCAGGGTAGGATGGAGACCCAGTACTTC
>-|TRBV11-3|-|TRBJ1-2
CASSLDNGGRGYTF
TGTGCCAGCAGCTTAGATAACGGAGGGCGCGGCTACACCTTC
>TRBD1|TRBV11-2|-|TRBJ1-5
CASSHEGGRGPQHF
TGTGCCAGCAGCCACGAAGGGGGCCGGGGGCCCCAGCATTTT
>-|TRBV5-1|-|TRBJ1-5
CASSPGPREQPQHF
TGCGCCAGCAGCCCGGGACCCCGGGAACAGCCCCAGCATTTT
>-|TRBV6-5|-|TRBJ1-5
CASSLINGVDQPQHF
TGTGCCAGCAGCCTAATAAATGGGGTAGATCAGCCCCAGCATTTT
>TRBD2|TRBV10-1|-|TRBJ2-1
CASSELAGGFGEQFF
TGCGCCAGCAGTGAACTAGCGGGGGGGTTCGGTGAGCAGTTCTTC
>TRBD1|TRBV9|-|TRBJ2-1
CASSRWDRGQTYNEQFF
TGTGCCAGCAGCCGATGGGACAGGGGACAAACCTACAATGAGCAGTTCTTC
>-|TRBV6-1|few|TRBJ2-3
CASTPALVNTDTQYF
TGTGCCAGCACTCCCGCGCTAGTGAACACAGATACGCAGTATTTT
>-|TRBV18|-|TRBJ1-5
CASSSSGLRDQPQHF
TGTGCCAGCTCCTCCTCAGGGCTCCGTGATCAGCCCCAGCATTTT
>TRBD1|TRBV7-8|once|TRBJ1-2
CASSLGGTGVSGYTF
TGTGCCAGCAGCTTAGGTGGCACAGGGGTGAGCGGCTACACCTTC
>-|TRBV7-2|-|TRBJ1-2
CASSLGAGMQLGYTF
TGTGCCAGCAGCTTAGGGGCAGGGATGCAACTAGGCTACACCTTC
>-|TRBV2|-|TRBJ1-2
CASSFSGGMNGYTF
TGTGCCAGCAGTTTTAGCGGGGGTATGAATGGCTACACCTTC
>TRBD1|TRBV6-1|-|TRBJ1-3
CASIRDSYSGNTIYF
TGTGCCAGCATCCGGGACAGCTACTCTGGAAACACCATATATTTT
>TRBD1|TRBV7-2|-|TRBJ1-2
CASSFVQGASGYTF
TGTGCCAGCAGCTTCGTACAGGGGGCAAGTGGCTACACCTTC
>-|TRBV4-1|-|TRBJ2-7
CASSPTGRSSYEQYF
TGCGCCAGCAGCCCAACAGGGAGAAGCTCCTACGAGCAGTACTTC
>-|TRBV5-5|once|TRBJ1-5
CASTEGADQPQHF
TGTGCCAGCACCGAGGGTGCGGATCAGCCCCAGCATTTT
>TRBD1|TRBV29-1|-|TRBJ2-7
CSVEPGQGGEQYF
TGCAGCGTGGAACCGGGACAGGGTGGCGAGCAGTACTTC
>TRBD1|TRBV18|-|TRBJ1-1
CASSPAQGYEAFF
TGTGCCAGCTCACCGGCACAGGGGTATGAAGCTTTCTTT
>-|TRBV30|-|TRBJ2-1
CAWSPWGGHNEQFF
TGTGCCTGGAGCCCCTGGGGCGGACACAATGAGCAGTTCTTC
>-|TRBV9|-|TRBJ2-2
CASSPRWDTQNTGELFF
TGTGCCAGCAGCCCACGATGGGACACCCAGAACACCGGGGAGCTGTTTTTT
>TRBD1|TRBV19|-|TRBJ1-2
CASSWPTGGYGYTF
TGTGCCAGTAGTTGGCCAACAGGGGGCTATGGCTACACCTTC
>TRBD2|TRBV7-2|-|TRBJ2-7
CASSPSLAGAHEQYF
TGTGCCAGCAGCCCCAGCCTAGCGGGAGCCCACGAGCAGTACTTC
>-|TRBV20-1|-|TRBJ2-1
CSAGYLNEQFF
TGCAGTGCTGGCTACTTGAATGAGCAGTTCTTC
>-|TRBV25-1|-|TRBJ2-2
CASTLLPGELFF
TGTGCCAGCACCCTTCTTCCCGGGGAGCTGTTTTTT
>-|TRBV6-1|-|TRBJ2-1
CASKMAGARNEQFF
TGTGCCAGCAAAATGGCGGGCGCTCGCAATGAGCAGTTCTTC
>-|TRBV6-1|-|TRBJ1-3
CASSEALGRASNTIYF
TGTGCCAGCAGTGAAGCGCTCGGCAGGGCGAGCAACACCATATATTTT
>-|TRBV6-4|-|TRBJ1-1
CASSVGVGTEAFF
TGTGCCAGCAGTGTGGGGGTTGGCACTGAAGCTTTCTTT
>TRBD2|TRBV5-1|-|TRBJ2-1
CASSLFPSGSNNEQFF
TGCGCCAGCAGCTTGTTCCCTAGCGGGAGTAACAATGAGCAGTTCTTC
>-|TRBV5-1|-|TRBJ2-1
CASSNDRRPYNEQFF
TGCGCCAGCAGCAACGACAGGAGACCCTACAATGAGCAGTTCTTC
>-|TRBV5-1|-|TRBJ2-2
CASSPWGLKTGELFF
TGCGCCAGCAGCCCCTGGGGGTTGAAAACCGGGGAGCTGTTTTTT
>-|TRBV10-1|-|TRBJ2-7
CASSGQPPSEQYF
TGCGCCAGCAGCGGCCAGCCGCCCTCCGAGCAGTACTTC
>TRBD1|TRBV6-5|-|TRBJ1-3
CASRDRAGAGNTIYF
TGTGCCAGCAGGGACAGGGCAGGGGCTGGAAACACCATATATTTT
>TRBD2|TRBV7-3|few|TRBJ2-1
CASSLRGGSTYNEQFF
TGTGCCAGCAGCTTACGTGGCGGGAGTACCTACAATGAGCAGTTCTTC
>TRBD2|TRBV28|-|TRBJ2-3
CASSSPTTGTSGLFRADTQYF
TGTGCCAGCAGTTCCCCAACGACCGGGACTAGCGGGTTATTCCGGGCAGATACGCAGTATTTT
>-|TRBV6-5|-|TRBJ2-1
CASSYDGNSYNEQFF
TGTGCCAGCAGTTACGACGGGAACTCCTACAATGAGCAGTTCTTC
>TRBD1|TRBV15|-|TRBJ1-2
CATSTGTGWSGYTF
TGTGCCACCAGCACCGGGACAGGGTGGAGTGGCTACACCTTC
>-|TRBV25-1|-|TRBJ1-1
CASSEGSPWGARNTEAFF
TGTGCCAGCAGTGAAGGGTCACCGTGGGGGGCCCGGAACACTGAAGCTTTCTTT